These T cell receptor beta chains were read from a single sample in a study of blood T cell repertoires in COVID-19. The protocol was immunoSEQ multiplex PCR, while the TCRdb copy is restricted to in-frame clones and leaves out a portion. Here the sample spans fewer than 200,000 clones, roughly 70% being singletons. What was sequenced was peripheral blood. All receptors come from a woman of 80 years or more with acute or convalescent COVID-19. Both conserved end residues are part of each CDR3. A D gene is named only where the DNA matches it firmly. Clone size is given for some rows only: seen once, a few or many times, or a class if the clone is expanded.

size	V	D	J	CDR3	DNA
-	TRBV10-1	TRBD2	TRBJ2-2	CASNEGLAGGSMNTGELFF	TGCGCCAGCAATGAGGGACTAGCGGGAGGAAGCATGAACACCGGGGAGCTGTTTTTT
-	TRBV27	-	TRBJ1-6	CASARGLQNSPLHF	TGTGCCAGTGCCAGGGGCCTCCAAAATTCACCCCTCCACTTT
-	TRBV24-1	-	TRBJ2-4	CATSMSGVGNIQYF	TGTGCCACCAGTATGTCAGGGGTGGGTAACATTCAGTACTTC
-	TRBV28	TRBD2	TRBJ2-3	CASSFAGSGRAKDTQYF	TGTGCCAGCAGTTTTGCCGGTAGCGGGAGGGCGAAAGATACGCAGTATTTT
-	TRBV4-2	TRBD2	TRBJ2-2	CASSRTSGSVGELFF	TGTGCCAGCAGCAGGACTAGCGGGAGCGTAGGGGAGCTGTTTTTT
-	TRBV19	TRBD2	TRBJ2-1	CASSIKRGSIYNEQFF	TGTGCCAGTAGTATTAAGCGCGGGAGCATCTACAATGAGCAGTTCTTC
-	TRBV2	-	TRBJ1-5	CASSAFRNNQPQHF	TGTGCCAGCAGTGCGTTCAGGAACAATCAGCCCCAGCATTTT
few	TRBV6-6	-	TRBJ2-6	CASSYNQGSGANVLTF	TGTGCCAGCAGTTACAATCAGGGTTCTGGGGCCAACGTCCTGACTTTC
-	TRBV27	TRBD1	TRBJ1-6	CASSRWDSDNSPLHF	TGTGCCAGCAGTAGGTGGGACAGCGATAATTCACCCCTCCACTTT
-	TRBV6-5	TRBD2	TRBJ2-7	CASRRAGDSYEQYF	TGTGCCAGCAGAAGGGCGGGGGATTCCTACGAGCAGTACTTC
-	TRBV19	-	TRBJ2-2	CASRTGNTGELFF	TGTGCCAGTAGGACAGGGAACACCGGGGAGCTGTTTTTT
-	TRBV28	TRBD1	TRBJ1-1	CASSSGTVNTEAFF	TGTGCCAGCAGTTCCGGGACAGTGAACACTGAAGCTTTCTTT
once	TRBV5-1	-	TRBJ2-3	CASSQLEPSIDTQYF	TGCGCCAGCAGCCAACTTGAGCCTTCAATTGATACGCAGTATTTT
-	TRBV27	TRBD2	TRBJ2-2	CASSLRPTSGTGELFF	TGTGCCAGCAGTTTGCGGCCGACTAGCGGAACCGGGGAGCTGTTTTTT
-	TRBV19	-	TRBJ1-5	CASSIIGGGNQPQHF	TGTGCCAGTAGTATAATCGGCGGAGGAAATCAGCCCCAGCATTTT
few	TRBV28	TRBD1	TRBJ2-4	CATSGTGKNIQYF	TGTGCCACCTCCGGGACAGGCAAAAACATTCAGTACTTC
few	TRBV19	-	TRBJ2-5	CASRFSVGAQETQYF	TGTGCCAGTAGGTTCTCGGTTGGGGCACAAGAGACCCAGTACTTC
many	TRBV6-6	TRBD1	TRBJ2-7	CASSYSGTGFYEQYF	TGTGCCAGCAGTTACTCCGGGACAGGGTTCTACGAGCAGTACTTC
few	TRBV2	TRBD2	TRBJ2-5	CASSPTSGGETQYF	TGTGCCAGCAGTCCCACTAGCGGCGGGGAGACCCAGTACTTC
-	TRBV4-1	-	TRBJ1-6	CASSQELSGVSPLHF	TGCGCCAGCAGCCAAGAACTCTCGGGGGTTTCACCCCTCCACTTT
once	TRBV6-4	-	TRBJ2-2	CASRLEPNTGELFF	TGTGCCAGCCGACTGGAGCCGAACACCGGGGAGCTGTTTTTT
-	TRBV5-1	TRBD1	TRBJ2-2	CASSPDVGQGHGELFF	TGCGCCAGCAGTCCGGACGTGGGACAGGGACACGGGGAGCTGTTTTTT
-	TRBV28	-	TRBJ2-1	CASRILASYNEQFF	TGTGCCAGCAGGATACTAGCTTCCTACAATGAGCAGTTCTTC
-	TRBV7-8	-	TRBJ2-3	CASRHLREHPDTQYF	TGTGCCAGCAGGCACCTCCGGGAGCACCCGGATACGCAGTATTTT
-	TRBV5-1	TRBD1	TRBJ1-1	CASSRTGAMNTEAFF	TGCGCCAGCAGCAGGACAGGGGCAATGAACACTGAAGCTTTCTTT
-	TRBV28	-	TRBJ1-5	CASSLTGGYQPQHF	TGTGCCAGCAGTCTGACGGGAGGGTATCAGCCCCAGCATTTT
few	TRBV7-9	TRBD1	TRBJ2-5	CASSLGDRGQQETQYF	TGTGCCAGCAGCTTAGGTGACAGGGGGCAACAAGAGACCCAGTACTTC
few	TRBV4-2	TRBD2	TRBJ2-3	CASSQEGLAGAPPDTQYF	TGTGCCAGCAGCCAAGAAGGTTTAGCGGGTGCCCCACCAGATACGCAGTATTTT
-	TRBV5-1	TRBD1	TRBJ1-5	CASSLAGGSGQPQHF	TGCGCCAGCAGCTTGGCAGGGGGATCCGGTCAGCCCCAGCATTTT
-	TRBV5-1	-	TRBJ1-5	CASSLAGGTDSNQPQHF	TGCGCCAGCAGCTTGGCTGGGGGGACGGATAGCAATCAGCCCCAGCATTTT
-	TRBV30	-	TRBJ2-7	CAWADSPYRREQYF	TGTGCCTGGGCGGACAGCCCTTACCGTCGCGAGCAGTACTTC
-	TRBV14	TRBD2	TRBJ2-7	CASSHLGVAGDYEQYF	TGTGCCAGCAGCCACCTTGGGGTAGCGGGAGACTACGAGCAGTACTTC
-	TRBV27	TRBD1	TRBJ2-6	CASRGSGTGSFGANVLTF	TGTGCCAGCAGAGGGTCCGGGACAGGGAGTTTTGGGGCCAACGTCCTGACTTTC
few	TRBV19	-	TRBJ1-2	CASSPDRNYGYTF	TGTGCCAGTAGTCCCGACAGGAACTATGGCTACACCTTC
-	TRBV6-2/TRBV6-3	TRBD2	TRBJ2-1	CASSRLAGGLFEQFF	TGTGCCAGCAGTCGACTAGCGGGAGGTCTTTTTGAGCAGTTCTTC
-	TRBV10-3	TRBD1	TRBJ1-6	CAISGTANSPLHF	TGTGCCATCAGCGGGACAGCTAATTCACCCCTCCACTTT
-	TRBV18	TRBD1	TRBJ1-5	CASSPGQGEQPQHF	TGTGCCAGCTCACCGGGACAGGGTGAACAGCCCCAGCATTTT
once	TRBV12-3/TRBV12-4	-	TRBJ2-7	CASSLLTDYEQYF	TGTGCCAGCAGTTTGTTAACTGACTACGAGCAGTACTTC
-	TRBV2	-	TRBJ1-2	CASSGGPNYGYTF	TGTGCCAGCAGTGGAGGCCCCAACTATGGCTACACCTTC
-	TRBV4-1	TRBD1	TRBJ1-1	CASSRVDLTGGTEAFF	TGCGCCAGCAGCCGAGTCGATTTAACAGGGGGCACTGAAGCTTTCTTT
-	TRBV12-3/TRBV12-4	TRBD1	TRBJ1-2	CASSQGGYGYTF	TGTGCCAGCTCCCAGGGGGGCTATGGCTACACCTTC
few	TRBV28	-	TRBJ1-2	CASSLWQGQDYGYTF	TGTGCCAGCAGTTTATGGCAGGGTCAGGACTATGGCTACACCTTC
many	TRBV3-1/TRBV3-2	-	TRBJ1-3	CASSPFLGNTIYF	TGTGCCAGCAGCCCCTTTCTTGGAAACACCATATATTTT
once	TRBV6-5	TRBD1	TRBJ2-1	CASSYSGGQGYNEQFF	TGTGCCAGCAGTTACTCTGGGGGACAGGGTTACAATGAGCAGTTCTTC
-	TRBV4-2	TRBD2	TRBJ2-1	CASSRGLAGGPGYNEQFF	TGTGCCAGCAGCAGGGGACTAGCGGGAGGGCCAGGGTACAATGAGCAGTTCTTC
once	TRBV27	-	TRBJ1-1	CASSPTVLTEAFF	TGTGCCAGCAGCCCGACAGTCCTCACTGAAGCTTTCTTT
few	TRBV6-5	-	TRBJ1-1	CASSYFLKQGNTEAFF	TGTGCCAGCAGTTACTTCCTTAAACAGGGGAACACTGAAGCTTTCTTT
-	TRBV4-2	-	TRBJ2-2	CASSQRGLNTGELFF	TGTGCCAGCAGCCAACGGGGGTTGAACACCGGGGAGCTGTTTTTT
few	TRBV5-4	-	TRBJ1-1	CASSLAGAMNTEAFF	TGTGCCAGCAGCTTGGCAGGGGCCATGAACACTGAAGCTTTCTTT
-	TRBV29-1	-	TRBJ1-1	CSAYRELNTEAFF	TGCAGCGCCTACAGGGAATTGAACACTGAAGCTTTCTTT
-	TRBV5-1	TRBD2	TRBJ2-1	CASSVLAGGRGAYNEQFF	TGCGCCAGCAGCGTCCTAGCGGGAGGACGGGGTGCCTACAATGAGCAGTTCTTC